This record covers a single T cell receptor (beta chain). This sample was taken from a study of blood T cell repertoires in COVID-19. Across the whole study: Nucleic acid was either cDNA or gDNA, and it came from T cells, B-cell-depleted T cells, or PBMCs.

CDR3 length: 13 amino acids. Germline values: CDR1 SGHTA, CDR2 FQGNSA. The V gene lost 3 bases and the J gene lost 9 bases, with 12 bases spanning the gap. Per the original data handling: Reference gene primer amplification yielded estimated nucleated cell counts. Using immunoSEQ multiplex PCR, the repertoire was profiled, and TCRdb retains in-frame clones only, with some absent. That table is the source of V, J and clone size, and D and trimming were worked out from the DNA. This sample yields 45,000 to 50,000 clones, of which over 80% are seen a single time; roughly 8% belongs to the top ten. The chain has TRBV7-2 and TRBJ2-4; D is unresolved. The source is an elderly man in a cohort sampled during active COVID-19. Input material: peripheral blood. CDR3 coding DNA: TGTGCCAGCAGCTTTGACTCGATGAGCATTCAGTACTTC. It encodes CASSFDSMSIQYF.